This is a list of T cell receptor beta chains from one sample in a study of T cell responses to AZD1222 COVID-19 vaccine. Method: immunoSEQ multiplex PCR; TCRdb's copy keeps in-frame clones and lacks some. Among about 86,000 clones listed, roughly 89% were seen once. The sample was peripheral blood, taken 28 days after the second AZD1222 dose. The receptors originated from an adult who received the AZD1222 COVID-19 vaccine. Each CDR3 is given with its conserved first and last residue. D genes are given only for firm matches. Clone size is not always given. Where it is, it says once, few, many or a class for expanded clones.

cdr3_nt cdr3_aa d_call j_call v_call clone_size
TGTGCCAGCAGGCTATTGGAAAATCAGCCCCAGCATTTT CASRLLENQPQHF - TRBJ1-5 TRBV12-3/TRBV12-4 -
TGTGCCAGCAGTTTCGTAGGGGGGACCTACAATGAGCAGTTCTTC CASSFVGGTYNEQFF - TRBJ2-1 TRBV6-6 -
TGTGCAAGTCGCTTATACCGGGACAGGGCCTATAGCAATCAGCCCCAGCATTTT CASRLYRDRAYSNQPQHF - TRBJ1-5 TRBV12-2 -
TGTGCCAGCAGCGGCGGGGGTCATAATGAGCAGTTCTTC CASSGGGHNEQFF TRBD2 TRBJ2-1 TRBV9 -
TGTGCCAGCAGCACGACAGCCCGTTCAAATCGGGGCTACACCTTC CASSTTARSNRGYTF - TRBJ1-2 TRBV21-1 -
TGTGCCAGCAGTTTCGGGGGGCAATATGGCTACACCTTC CASSFGGQYGYTF - TRBJ1-2 TRBV12-3/TRBV12-4 -
TGTGCCAGCAGTCTAAGCGCGGGACAGGTTCTCTCTGGGGCCAACGTCCTGACTTTC CASSLSAGQVLSGANVLTF TRBD1 TRBJ2-6 TRBV6-6 -
TGCGCCAGCAGTGAGTCGACTCATAGCGGGGGGGCCTTAGAGACCCAGTACTTC CASSESTHSGGALETQYF TRBD2 TRBJ2-5 TRBV10-1 -
TGTGCCAGCAGCCAAGATCGGCGACAGCCCCAGCATTTT CASSQDRRQPQHF - TRBJ1-5 TRBV3-1/TRBV3-2 once
TGTGCCAGCAGTGAATCGGGCAGTCATAACACTGAAGCTTTCTTT CASSESGSHNTEAFF - TRBJ1-1 TRBV6-1 -
TGTGCCAGCAGCCAAGTCCCTCCGATGTCCGTTGAGCAGTTCTTC CASSQVPPMSVEQFF - TRBJ2-1 TRBV3-1/TRBV3-2 -
TGTGCTAGTGGATCCGGGACAGGGCATGGCTACACCTTC CASGSGTGHGYTF TRBD1 TRBJ1-2 TRBV12-5 -
TGTGCCAGCAGTTACGGGACAGGGTTTGAGCAGTTCTTC CASSYGTGFEQFF TRBD1 TRBJ2-1 TRBV6-5 -
TGTGCCAGCAGCTGGCCAGGGGACAGGGATGAGACCCAGTACTTC CASSWPGDRDETQYF TRBD1 TRBJ2-5 TRBV5-6 -
TGTGCCAGCTGGAGCTCCCGTGACTCCTACGAGCAGTACTTC CASWSSRDSYEQYF - TRBJ2-7 TRBV28 -
TGTGCCAGCAGCTTCCGAATGGAGCAAGAGACCCAGTACTTC CASSFRMEQETQYF - TRBJ2-5 TRBV7-8 -
TGCGCCAGCAGTCCGGACAGGGAAAAATCTAACTATGGCTACACCTTC CASSPDREKSNYGYTF TRBD1 TRBJ1-2 TRBV10-1 -
TGCGCCAGCAGCCAAGATCTTTTCTCGGCGCAGGTGATGGGAAGAGCTAATGAAAAACTGTTTTTT CASSQDLFSAQVMGRANEKLFF - TRBJ1-4 TRBV4-3 -
TGTGCCAGCAGCCCGGCTAGCGGGGGGCCCTACAATGAGCAGTTCTTC CASSPASGGPYNEQFF TRBD2 TRBJ2-1 TRBV7-6 -
TGTGCCAGCAGCTCGCGTAGACAGGAGGGTGGGACAGATACGCAGTATTTT CASSSRRQEGGTDTQYF - TRBJ2-3 TRBV7-3 -
TGTGCCAGCAGCGAGCCCAACGCGGGTGCTCAGCCCCAGCATTTT CASSEPNAGAQPQHF - TRBJ1-5 TRBV2 -
TGTGCCAGCAGCCCGCCCCCAGGAGACTATGGCTACACCTTC CASSPPPGDYGYTF - TRBJ1-2 TRBV5-6 -
TGTGCCAGCAGCCTTAGCGGGGGGGCGAGACGGGGCACAGATACGCAGTATTTT CASSLSGGARRGTDTQYF TRBD2 TRBJ2-3 TRBV9 once
TGTGCCAGCAGGAACCGGGACAGGGACGGCTACACCTTC CASRNRDRDGYTF TRBD1 TRBJ1-2 TRBV7-8 -
TGTGCCAGTAGTCGGGACAGGGGGCTGAGTCAGCCCCAGCATTTT CASSRDRGLSQPQHF TRBD1 TRBJ1-5 TRBV19 -
TGTGCCAGCAGCACTGACCGTGGCCGTGCCTACGAGCAGTACTTC CASSTDRGRAYEQYF - TRBJ2-7 TRBV5-4 -
TGTGCCAGCAGTCCGGGACATGGCTACGAGCAGTACTTC CASSPGHGYEQYF - TRBJ2-7 TRBV27 once
TGTGCCAGCAGCCCCCTCCAGGAAGGGAGAGAGACCCAGTACTTC CASSPLQEGRETQYF - TRBJ2-5 TRBV3-1/TRBV3-2 -
TGTGCCAGCAGCGTAGACAGGGGAAGTACTGAAGCTTTCTTT CASSVDRGSTEAFF TRBD1 TRBJ1-1 TRBV9 -
TGTGCCAGCAGTCTCCAGTGGAGACAGACAGATACGCAGTATTTT CASSLQWRQTDTQYF - TRBJ2-3 TRBV6-5 -
TGCGCCAGCAGCTTGGACAGGGCAGATACGCAGTATTTT CASSLDRADTQYF - TRBJ2-3 TRBV5-1 -
TGTGCCAGCAGTTTAAGGGGGGGACAAGAGACCCAGTACTTC CASSLRGGQETQYF - TRBJ2-5 TRBV28 -
TGTGCCAGCAGCTATACTAGCGGGGGGGCTTACGAGCAGTACTTC CASSYTSGGAYEQYF TRBD2 TRBJ2-7 TRBV7-2 -
TGTGCCAGCAGCTTGGGGTCTCGCATGAACACTGAAGCTTTCTTT CASSLGSRMNTEAFF - TRBJ1-1 TRBV5-4 -
TGTGCCAGCAGCATAGGGGGCACGGACCATGAGCAGTTCTTC CASSIGGTDHEQFF TRBD1 TRBJ2-1 TRBV9 -
TGTGCCAGCAGTTACTCTAGGACGGAGATGAACACTGAAGCTTTCTTT CASSYSRTEMNTEAFF - TRBJ1-1 TRBV6-5 -
TGTGCCAGCAGCTCCTTAGCGGGGGGGCCTATCGAGACCCAGTACTTC CASSSLAGGPIETQYF TRBD2 TRBJ2-5 TRBV7-8 -
TGCGCCAGCAGCTTTGGTCGAGGAGAAGCGCGCCAAGAGACCCAGTACTTC CASSFGRGEARQETQYF - TRBJ2-5 TRBV5-1 -
TGCGCCAGCAGCCAAGATACCGTCTTGCAGCCCCAGCATTTT CASSQDTVLQPQHF - TRBJ1-5 TRBV4-1 -
TGTGCCAGCAGCCAAGAGCTAGCGGGGGGCACAGATACGCAGTATTTT CASSQELAGGTDTQYF TRBD2 TRBJ2-3 TRBV4-2 -
TGTGCCAGCAGGTCCAATTCACCCCTCCACTTT CASRSNSPLHF - TRBJ1-6 TRBV6-5 once
TGTGCCAGCAGTTTAGGGACAGGGGATCAGCCCCAGCATTTT CASSLGTGDQPQHF TRBD1 TRBJ1-5 TRBV28 -
TGTGCCAGCAGTTACTCGGACAGGGGGGGGACCCAGTACTTC CASSYSDRGGTQYF TRBD1 TRBJ2-5 TRBV6-2/TRBV6-3 -